This is a list of T cell receptor beta chains from one sample in a study of T cells after yellow fever vaccination. TCRdb re-called the 5' RACE reads through MiXCR, storing one row per CDR3 protein. The sample lists more than 200,000 distinct CDR3 sequences; about 3.7% were seen once. The sequenced sample was PBMCs, obtained 15 days after the yellow fever booster vaccination. Source of these receptors: a man aged 18 to 30 who received the YFV17D yellow fever vaccine. Both conserved end residues are trimmed from each CDR3. D genes are given only for firm matches. Clone size appears in some rows only: once, few, many, or a class for an expanded clone.

TRBJ2-6 . TRBV4-3 many ASSQSSVSGANVLT
TRBJ2-2 . TRBV5-1 many ASSRGGTESGELF
TRBJ2-3 TRBD2 TRBV28 many ASSLELAGTDTQY
TRBJ2-1 TRBD2 TRBV2 many ASKKIAGVSYNEQF
TRBJ2-5 . TRBV5-1 many ASSEMQETQY
TRBJ1-6 TRBD1 TRBV5-6 many ASRPTGVYNSPLH
TRBJ1-2 . TRBV5-1 few ASSSAPGHPYYGYT
TRBJ2-3 . TRBV5-1 . ASSLLGMSTDTQY
TRBJ2-6 . TRBV6-2/TRBV6-3 many ASSYGASGANVLT
TRBJ1-5 TRBD1 TRBV6-5 many ASRTGVGQPQH
TRBJ2-1 . TRBV4-2 many ASSQGRDNNEQF
TRBJ2-1 . TRBV19 many ASSIPPNEQF
TRBJ2-7 . TRBV4-3 many ASSQVSRPYEQY
TRBJ2-3 . TRBV5-1 many ASSLVGGPGVSDTQY
TRBJ2-3 TRBD2 TRBV4-1 many ASSQGTSGGTDTQY
TRBJ2-1 TRBD2 TRBV6-5 many ASGVAGYSPYNEQF
TRBJ1-2 . TRBV7-9 many ASSLESVGLGGYGYT